This T cell receptor (beta chain) was identified in a study of control samples from healthy donors and cancer patients. CDR3 length: 14 residues. V was clipped by 3 bases and J by 4 bases, with 13 bases between them. Per the germline V gene, CDR1 is SGHRS and CDR2 is YFSETQ. This clone was counted a single time. The assay was immunoSEQ multiplex PCR, and TCRdb's table has in-frame clones only and misses some. The sample has about 120,000 clones, roughly 88% seen once. This TCR was sampled from a middle-aged man in good health. Material: blood. The genes are TRBV5-1 and TRBJ1-2; D is perhaps TRBD1 (5 bases). The CDR3, as DNA: TGCGCCAGCAGCTGGGGCCAGGGAGGCTATGGCTACACCTTC. Its translation is CASSWGQGGYGYTF.